One and the same sample provided the 16 T cell receptor beta chains below, sequenced in a study of shared clonotypes between healthy human individuals. Here immunoSEQ multiplex PCR was the method, and the copy in TCRdb shows in-frame clones only, minus some. Of roughly 300,000 clones listed, around 86% are singletons. The sample consisted of memory CD8+ T cells sorted from blood. The subset: CD45RO+ cells pooled with CCR7-negative TemRA cells. These receptors were taken from a young man in good health.

This clone was observed a handful of times. The chain employs TRBV11-2 and TRBJ2-1; D is unclear. The CDR3 sequence is 12 residues long. Germline V gene data show CDR1 as SGHAT and CDR2 as FQNNGV. The V end was cut by 1 base, the J end by 7 bases, with 5 bases between. CDR3 nucleotides: TGTGCCAGCAGCTTAGCCGGTAATGAGCAGTTCTTC. It specifies CASSLAGNEQFF. The whole variable domain, remainder taken from reference TRBV11-2 and TRBJ2-1, is EAGVAQSPRYKIIEKRQSVAFWCNPISGHATLYWYQQILGQGPKLLIQFQNNGVVDDSQLPKDRFSAERLKGVDSTLKIQPAKLEDSAVYLCASSLAGNEQFFGPGTRLTVL.

This clone was counted ten times or more. The rearrangement joins TRBV2 to TRBJ2-7, with 7 nucleotides matching TRBD1. The CDR3 has 15 residues. V trimming: 4 bases; J trimming: 6 bases; junction bases outside the gene matches: 12. Germline CDR1 is SNHLY and CDR2 is FYNNEI. This CDR3 reads CASSALQGLGSEQYF. CDR3 in DNA: TGTGCCAGCAGTGCGTTACAGGGGCTGGGTTCCGAGCAGTACTTC.

With respect to this clone: The sample carries other DNA sequences with the same CDR3. The chain is built from TRBV5-1 and TRBJ2-7; D not resolved. CDR1 is SGHRS and CDR2 is YFSETQ in the germline V gene. Between the trimmed V and J ends, which lost 0 bases and 1 base, there was a span of 5 bases. CDR3 length: 13 residues. CDR3 amino acids: CASSLAASYEQYF. The CDR3 coding sequence is TGCGCCAGCAGCTTGGCGGCTTCCTACGAGCAGTACTTC.

The chain employs TRBV6-1 and TRBJ1-3; D is unclear. Trimming left V 2 bases short and J 0 bases short, with 8 bases between. Germline V gene sequence: CDR1 MNHNS, CDR2 SASEGT. The CDR3 covers 15 residues. CDR3 DNA: TGTGCCAGCAGTGAATGGGTCAGCTCTGGAAACACCATATATTTT. Its translation: CASSEWVSSGNTIYF.

V usage is TRBV11-2 and J usage is TRBJ2-3, with 8 bases aligning to TRBD1. J was trimmed by 5 bases and V by 1 base; bases with no gene match: 2. The length of the CDR3 is 14 residues. Per the germline V gene, CDR1 is SGHAT and CDR2 is FQNNGV. Written as DNA, the CDR3 is TGTGCCAGCAGCTTAGGGACAGGGAGAGATACGCAGTATTTT. It specifies CASSLGTGRDTQYF. The complete variable domain, with remaining parts taken from reference TRBV11-2 and TRBJ2-3, reads EAGVAQSPRYKIIEKRQSVAFWCNPISGHATLYWYQQILGQGPKLLIQFQNNGVVDDSQLPKDRFSAERLKGVDSTLKIQPAKLEDSAVYLCASSLGTGRDTQYFGPGTRLTVL.

The gene calls are TRBV2 and TRBJ1-5; 9 nucleotides match TRBD1. In germline, CDR1 is SNHLY, CDR2 FYNNEI. V trimming: 4 bases; J trimming: 6 bases; junction bases outside the gene matches: 4. The CDR3 sequence is 14 residues long. The CDR3 DNA reads as TGTGCCAGCAGTGTGGGACAGGGTAGTCAGCCCCAGCATTTT. This translates into CASSVGQGSQPQHF.

This clone was recorded many times. J is TRBJ2-3 and V is TRBV9; either TRBD1 or TRBD2 may supply D (5 bases each). Trimming cost V 3 bases and J 0 bases, with 11 bases left between them. The germline V gene encodes CDR1 SGDLS and CDR2 YYNGEE. This CDR3 is 15 amino acids long. This CDR3 is CASSAGADSTDTQYF. DNA for the CDR3: TGTGCCAGCAGCGCCGGGGCAGATAGCACAGATACGCAGTATTTT.

The rearrangement links TRBV11-2 to TRBJ1-2; D is perhaps TRBD1 (6 bases). The CDR3 is made up of 14 amino acids. Germline assignment: CDR1 SGHAT and CDR2 FQNNGV. Trimming cost V 1 base and J 3 bases, with 9 bases left between them. In DNA, the CDR3 is TGTGCCAGCAGCTTAGTAAACAGGGACTATGGCTACACCTTC. This encodes CASSLVNRDYGYTF.

The gene calls are TRBV28 and TRBJ1-2, with TRBD1 as a possible D gene (5 bases). In germline, CDR1 is MDHEN, CDR2 SYDVKM. V shed 7 bases and J shed 3 bases, with 12 bases lying between them. The CDR3 totals 13 residues. In nucleotides, the CDR3 is TGTGCCAGCACCCCCCGGGGGGACTATGGCTACACCTTC. It specifies CASTPRGDYGYTF.

The chain uses TRBV9 and TRBJ1-3, with 7 bases fitting TRBD1. The V and J ends lost 1 base and 4 bases, in that order; junction bases with no gene match: 5. CDR1 is SGDLS, CDR2 YYNGEE, per germline. The CDR3 extends over 15 amino acids. The CDR3 protein is CASSVYRDSGNTIYF. The CDR3 nucleotides are TGTGCCAGCAGCGTATACCGGGACAGCGGAAACACCATATATTTT.

This clone has a handful of counts. The chain is built from TRBV6-1 and TRBJ2-7; D call uncertain. Germline V gene sequence: CDR1 MNHNS, CDR2 SASEGT. This CDR3 comprises 13 residues. Trimming stripped 3 bases from V and 3 bases from J, with 9 bases between. This CDR3 is CASSESLHYEQYF. The CDR3 nucleotides read TGTGCCAGCAGTGAGTCACTTCACTACGAGCAGTACTTC.

This clone was counted once. This chain uses TRBV15 with TRBJ2-1, with D tentatively TRBD1 (5 bases). This CDR3 is 14 amino acids long. V was cut by 0 bases and J by 8 bases, with 11 bases left in between. The germline V gene encodes CDR1 LNHNV and CDR2 YYDKDF (reference sequence). The CDR3 protein is CATSRDNLGDEQFF. The DNA for the CDR3 is TGTGCCACCAGCAGAGATAACCTAGGGGATGAGCAGTTCTTC.

The chain uses TRBV4-3 and TRBJ2-5, with D perhaps being TRBD1 or TRBD2 (5 bases each). This CDR3 is built from 15 residues. V was pared by 3 bases and J by 0 bases, with 11 bases between. Germline CDR1 and CDR2: LGHNA and YSLEER. This CDR3 is CASSQFREYQETQYF. Here the CDR3 DNA reads TGCGCCAGCAGCCAGTTCAGGGAGTACCAAGAGACCCAGTACTTC.

The chain is built from TRBV5-4 and TRBJ1-1; D gene uncertain. The V gene's germline CDR1 is SGHNT and CDR2 YYREEE (reference sequence). Trimming left V 0 bases short and J 1 base short, with 7 bases between. The CDR3 has 14 residues. The CDR3 sequence: CASSLGGPNTEAFF. In DNA, the CDR3 is TGTGCCAGCAGCTTGGGCGGGCCGAACACTGAAGCTTTCTTT. The full variable domain, in which reference TRBV5-4 and TRBJ1-1 provide the parts outside the CDR3, is ETGVTQSPTHLIKTRGQQVTLRCSSQSGHNTVSWYQQALGQGPQFIFQYYREEENGRGNFPPRFSGLQFPNYSSELNVNALELDDSALYLCASSLGGPNTEAFFGQGTRLTVV.

The gene calls are TRBV30 and TRBJ2-1; no reliable D call. Germline lookup yields CDR1 GTSNPN and CDR2 SVGIG (reference sequence). The V end was cut by 8 bases, the J end by 6 bases, with 2 bases between. The CDR3 totals 8 residues. Here the CDR3 DNA reads TGTGCCGCCAATGAGCAGTTCTTC. Protein sequence: CAANEQFF.

This chain connects TRBV4-2 to TRBJ1-2; 8 bases match TRBD1. With 8 bases clipped from V and 6 bases from J, the junction kept 11 bases outside the gene matches. From germline, CDR1 is LGHNA and CDR2 YNFKEQ. The CDR3 consists of 14 residues. The CDR3 DNA reads as TGTGCCAGCTCCCAGTCCCAGGGGGCGGATGGCTACACCTTC. Translated: CASSQSQGADGYTF.